The clone carrying this T cell receptor (beta chain) occurred a few times. The antigen remains unidentified. Recent acute infections and vaccinations were absent in the healthy HIV-negative adult donors. These data are taken from a study of shared clonotypes between healthy human individuals. Study-wide points: When compared with the clonotypes that were shared by all four sorted-subset donors, the non-shared clonotypes turned out to have lower generation probabilities. Naive CD4 clonotypes overlapped across a handful of donors at around 4.7%.

In the source study's methods: Filtering was not the same, since immunoSEQ gave junction-only sequences without quality scores. Assay: immunoSEQ multiplex PCR; the TCRdb copy retains only in-frame clones and omits some. V and J calls plus clone size are reproduced from that table; the DNA served to infer D and trimming. The data contain some 360,000 clones, 73% of them singletons. The CDR3 loop spans 15 amino acids. V lost 8 bases and J 13 bases, leaving 24 bases between the germline ends. In germline, CDR1 is MNHEY, CDR2 SVGAGI. The TCR originated in a man aged 30 to 45 in good health. Sequenced input: memory CD4+ T cells sorted from blood. Sample subset: CD45RA-negative fraction. This chain joins TRBV6-5 and TRBJ1-6; D might be TRBD1 (6 bases). The CDR3 protein is CASRRGKTKRAPLHF. The CDR3 DNA follows: TGTGCCAGCCGAAGGGGGAAGACGAAACGAGCCCCCCTCCACTTT.